A single sample gave rise to the 26 T cell receptor beta chains below, sequenced in a study of CD8 T cells in ankylosing spondylitis. Findings of the study overall: Ankylosing spondylitis blood appeared to be characterized by a TCR beta motif of several highly homologous variants.

TCRdb passed the 5' RACE reads through MiXCR, listing each CDR3 protein once. The sample consists of 500,000 to 550,000 distinct CDR3 sequences, roughly 13% of them appearing once. What these receptors recognize is not known. The sequenced sample consisted of blood, either unsorted or a sorted T cell fraction (not recorded which). These receptors all come from a male donor with ankylosing spondylitis.

This chain joins TRBV27 and TRBJ2-7, with 7 positions matching TRBD2. The V gene's germline CDR1 is MNHEY and CDR2 SMNVEV (reference sequence). The CDR3 contains 14 residues. V dropped 2 bases and J dropped 5; count of bases not matched to a gene: 6. CDR3 nucleotides: TGTGCCAGCAGTTTACGGGGAGGGCGCGACGAGCAGTACTTC. As protein: CASSLRGGRDEQYF.

This clonotype was picked up many times. V and J are TRBV7-2 and TRBJ2-4, with a possible D match to TRBD1 (5 bases). Trimming took off 5 bases at V and 0 bases at J, with 14 bases between the two ends. CDR3 length: 16 amino acids. Per germline, CDR1 SGHTA and CDR2 FQGNSA. The CDR3 sequence is CASSLGAGIAKNIQYF. CDR3 in DNA: TGTGCCAGCAGCCTAGGGGCAGGGATAGCCAAAAACATTCAGTACTTC.

V and J are TRBV28 and TRBJ1-1; D is undetermined. The CDR3 loop spans 14 amino acids. With 4 bases removed from V and 0 bases from J, the gap between germline ends came to 9 bases. From germline, CDR1 is MDHEN and CDR2 SYDVKM. The CDR3 coding sequence is TGTGCCAGCAGTTCCAAAAGGATGAACACTGAAGCTTTCTTT. This gives the protein CASSSKRMNTEAFF. The variable domain in full, completed from reference TRBV28 and TRBJ1-1, reads DVKVTQSSRYLVKRTGEKVFLECVQDMDHENMFWYRQDPGLGLRLIYFSYDVKMKEKGDIPEGYSVSREKKERFSLILESASTNQTSMYLCASSSKRMNTEAFFGQGTRLTVV.

This rearrangement joins TRBV24-1 to TRBJ2-1, with 9 bases lining up with TRBD2. The CDR3 loop spans 15 amino acids. Germline V gene lookup returns CDR1 KGHDR and CDR2 SFDVKD. V shed 4 bases and J 4 bases; nucleotides not matched to a gene: 4. CDR3 DNA sequence: TGTGCCACCAGTGACTCGGGACTAGCTTACAATGAGCAGTTCTTC. This sequence encodes CATSDSGLAYNEQFF.

The chain joins TRBV6-1 to TRBJ2-1, with TRBD2 identical over 8 bases. Germline CDR1 is MNHNS and CDR2 is SASEGT. The V and J ends lost 5 bases and 5 bases, in that order; junction bases with no gene match: 14. This CDR3 has 17 amino acids. CDR3 protein: CASSPGPSGSGDNEQFF. In DNA, the CDR3 is TGTGCCAGCAGTCCGGGACCAAGCGGGAGCGGGGACAATGAGCAGTTCTTC.

This clonotype was seen many times. The chain employs TRBV24-1 and TRBJ2-3; D ambiguous. V was clipped by 2 bases and J by 5 bases, with 4 bases between them. The CDR3 covers 12 residues. From germline, CDR1 is KGHDR and CDR2 SFDVKD. CDR3 sequence (DNA): TGTGCCACCAGTGATTGGCGAGATACGCAGTATTTT. Translation: CATSDWRDTQYF.

The chain recombines TRBV25-1 with TRBJ2-1; D might be TRBD2 (6 bases). There are 18 residues in the CDR3. CDR1 and CDR2 from the germline V gene are MGHDK and SYGVNS. Trimming left V 1 base short and J 0 bases short, with 16 bases between. CDR3 sequence: CASSESKGRGSSYNEQFF. The CDR3 region has the DNA TGTGCCAGCAGTGAATCGAAGGGACGGGGGAGCTCCTACAATGAGCAGTTCTTC.

This clonotype has only a few counts. The chain carries TRBV25-1 and TRBJ2-2, with TRBD1 matching 7 bases. Germline V gene lookup returns CDR1 MGHDK and CDR2 SYGVNS. The CDR3 length is 14 residues. The J segment lost 4 bases and the V segment lost 7 bases, leaving 6 bases of the junction unmatched. The CDR3 region has the DNA TGTGCCAGCACCGGGACAGTAGTCACCGGGGAGCTGTTTTTT. Its translation: CASTGTVVTGELFF.

A word on this clonotype: Just one base apart from a much larger clone, this may be a read error. V is TRBV18 and J is TRBJ2-3; no reliable D call. The germline V gene encodes CDR1 KGHSH and CDR2 LQKENI. This CDR3 has 14 residues. CDR3: CASSPPVGTDTKYF. CDR3 sequence (DNA): TGTGCCAGCTCACCACCGGTGGGCACAGATACGAAGTATTTT.

The chain carries TRBV24-1 and TRBJ2-1, with D unresolved. The germline CDR1 and CDR2 sequences are KGHDR and SFDVKD. This CDR3 region has 15 residues. Trimming cost V 3 bases and J 1 base, with 9 bases left between them. The CDR3 nucleotides read TGTGCCACCAGTGATGAAAAGGGTTCCTACAATGAGCAGTTCTTC. It yields the protein CATSDEKGSYNEQFF.

This clonotype was seen ten or more times. The genes are TRBV20-1 and TRBJ1-1, with D hard to call. The CDR3 consists of 15 residues. Germline-derived CDR1 and CDR2 are DFQATT and SNEGSKA (reference sequence). Trimming removed 3 bases from V and 3 bases from J, with 17 bases in between. The CDR3, as DNA: TGCAGTGCTAGGTGGTCTTGGCCGGAGGACACTGAAGCTTTCTTT. Protein: CSARWSWPEDTEAFF.

This clonotype was found many times. This chain joins TRBV12-3 or TRBV12-4 and TRBJ1-6; 8 nucleotides match TRBD1. Trimming removed 2 bases from V and 7 bases from J; junction bases left unmatched: 7. This CDR3 has 16 residues. The CDR3 protein is CASSLRQGARNSPLHF. For the CDR3, the DNA is TGTGCCAGCAGTTTAAGGCAGGGGGCTCGAAATTCACCCCTCCACTTT.

The chain carries TRBV29-1 and TRBJ2-3; D is unclear. The CDR3 extends over 12 amino acids. Between the trimmed V and J ends, which lost 0 bases and 4 bases, there was a span of 5 bases. Germline CDR1 reads SQVTM; CDR2 reads ANQGSEA. CDR3 DNA sequence: TGCAGCGTTGAAGATCCCCCAGATACGCAGTATTTT. Protein: CSVEDPPDTQYF.

This clonotype was picked up many times. V usage is TRBV12-3 or TRBV12-4 and J usage is TRBJ2-4, with D maybe TRBD1 (5 bases). CDR3 size: 15 residues. The V end was cut by 5 bases, the J end by 8 bases, with 19 bases between. The CDR3 DNA is TGTGCCAGCAGTCCGCTTTGGCAGGGTGGGGACATTCAGTACTTC. The encoded protein is CASSPLWQGGDIQYF.

The gene calls are TRBV3-1 and TRBJ1-1; no reliable D call. Germline values: CDR1 LGHDT, CDR2 YNNKEL (reference sequence). The CDR3 covers 14 residues. V was shortened by 1 base and J by 5 bases, with 11 bases between the two germline ends. Here the CDR3 reads CASSQGGLGTEAFF. The CDR3 coding sequence is TGTGCCAGCAGCCAAGGTGGGCTGGGGACTGAAGCTTTCTTT.

Only a few counts were recorded for this clonotype. The chain employs TRBV5-8 and TRBJ1-1, with D maybe TRBD1 (6 bases). The germline CDR1 and CDR2 sequences are SGHTS and YDEGEE. The V gene lost 1 base and the J gene lost 5 bases, with 18 bases spanning the gap. The CDR3 is 16 residues long. The CDR3 here is CASSLRGWGGLTEAFF. The CDR3 region has the DNA TGTGCCAGCAGCTTGCGAGGTTGGGGGGGGCTAACTGAAGCTTTCTTT.

The chain has TRBV3-1 and TRBJ1-2; 7 bases fit TRBD1. Germline V lookup: CDR1 LGHDT, CDR2 YNNKEL (reference sequence). The CDR3 spans 14 residues. V trimming: 2 bases; J trimming: 5 bases; junction bases outside the gene matches: 5. As DNA, the CDR3 is TGTGCCAGCAGCCAATCCCAGGGGGGGTATGGCTACACCTTC. Translating gives CASSQSQGGYGYTF.

This clonotype turned up a few times. This rearrangement joins TRBV9 to TRBJ2-3; 11 bases fit TRBD2. J was trimmed by 2 bases and V by 4 bases; bases with no gene match: 3. The CDR3 totals 15 residues. Germline CDR1 and CDR2: SGDLS and YYNGEE. The CDR3 reads CASSNSGRDTDTQYF. The CDR3 coding sequence is TGTGCCAGCAGCAATAGCGGGAGGGACACAGATACGCAGTATTTT.

This clonotype came up a few times. The genes are TRBV30 and TRBJ2-1; tentatively, D is TRBD2 (6 bases). This CDR3 is 13 amino acids long. Per germline, CDR1 GTSNPN and CDR2 SVGIG (reference sequence). The V and J ends lost 3 bases and 8 bases respectively, with 14 bases between them. The CDR3 DNA is TGTGCCTGGAGCGGCGGGGCCCTTCATGAGCAGTTCTTC. Encoded protein: CAWSGGALHEQFF.

The chain carries TRBV2 and TRBJ2-2; 7 positions match TRBD1. CDR3 size: 15 residues. The germline V gene has CDR1 SNHLY and CDR2 FYNNEI. Trimming took 6 bases from V and 3 from J; bases not matched to a gene: 7. The CDR3 sequence is CASRAEQGYTGELFF. CDR3 bases: TGTGCCAGCAGGGCGGAACAGGGGTACACCGGGGAGCTGTTTTTT.

This clonotype has only a few counts. The chain combines TRBV5-1 with TRBJ2-1, with TRBD2 matching over 16 bases. Germline CDR1 and CDR2: SGHRS and YFSETQ. This CDR3 contains 17 residues. J lost 6 bases, V lost 4 bases, and 7 bases had no gene match. The chain's CDR3 is CASSKGLAGGPGNEQFF. CDR3 nucleotides: TGCGCCAGCAGCAAGGGACTAGCGGGAGGGCCAGGCAATGAGCAGTTCTTC.

This clonotype was counted many times. The V and J genes are TRBV7-9 and TRBJ2-3, with D unclear. Looked up from germline, CDR1 is SEHNR and CDR2 is FQNEAQ (reference sequence). The CDR3 extends over 11 amino acids. The ends were cut back, 5 bases at V and 7 bases at J, with 7 bases in the middle. CDR3 region: CASSPSHTQYF. CDR3 nucleotide sequence: TGTGCCAGCAGCCCCTCACATACGCAGTATTTT.

This clonotype occurred a few times. This sequence joins TRBV7-9 and TRBJ2-2; D call uncertain. The V gene lost 0 bases and the J gene lost 4 bases, with 9 bases spanning the gap. Per germline, CDR1 SEHNR and CDR2 FQNEAQ (reference sequence). CDR3 length: 15 amino acids. The CDR3 DNA is TGTGCCAGCAGCTTAGCGCGGTCAGTCACCGGGGAGCTGTTTTTT. Translation gives CASSLARSVTGELFF.

This clonotype showed up just a few times. This sequence joins TRBV11-2 and TRBJ2-5, with D uncertain. This CDR3 contains 13 residues. CDR1 is SGHAT, CDR2 FQNNGV, per germline. V lost 1 base to trimming and J lost 7 bases, with 10 bases between them. In nucleotides, the CDR3 is TGTGCCAGCAGCTTAGTCCGGGCAGGGACCCAGTACTTC. As protein: CASSLVRAGTQYF. Filled out from reference TRBV11-2 and TRBJ2-5, the complete variable domain reads EAGVAQSPRYKIIEKRQSVAFWCNPISGHATLYWYQQILGQGPKLLIQFQNNGVVDDSQLPKDRFSAERLKGVDSTLKIQPAKLEDSAVYLCASSLVRAGTQYFGPGTRLLVL.

This clonotype was detected a few times. The rearrangement uses TRBV10-3 and TRBJ2-7; D might be TRBD1 (5 bases). With 4 bases removed from V and 5 bases from J, the gap between germline ends came to 15 bases. This CDR3 region has 14 residues. The germline gives CDR1 ENHRY, CDR2 SYGVKD. The CDR3 reads CAISGTQERNEQYF. The CDR3 DNA sequence: TGTGCCATCAGTGGGACACAAGAGCGCAACGAGCAGTACTTC.

This clonotype has only a few counts. The rearrangement joins TRBV7-9 to TRBJ1-2; 11 bases align to TRBD1. The CDR3 is made up of 16 amino acids. V dropped 3 bases and J dropped 8; count of bases not matched to a gene: 11. Germline CDR1 reads SEHNR; CDR2 reads FQNEAQ (reference sequence). The CDR3, as DNA: TGTGCCAGCAGCTTTCATCGTTTTGGGACAGGGGGAGGCTACACCTTC. Its translation is CASSFHRFGTGGGYTF.